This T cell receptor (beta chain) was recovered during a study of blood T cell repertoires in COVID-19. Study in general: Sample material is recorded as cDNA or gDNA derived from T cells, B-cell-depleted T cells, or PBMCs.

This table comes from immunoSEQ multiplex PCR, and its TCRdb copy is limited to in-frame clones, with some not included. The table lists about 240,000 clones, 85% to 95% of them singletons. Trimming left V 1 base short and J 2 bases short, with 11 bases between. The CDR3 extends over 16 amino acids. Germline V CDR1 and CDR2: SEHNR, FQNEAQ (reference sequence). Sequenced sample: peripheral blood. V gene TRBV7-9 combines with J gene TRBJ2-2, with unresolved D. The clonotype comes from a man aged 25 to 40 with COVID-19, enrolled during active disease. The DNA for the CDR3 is TGTGCCAGCAGCTTAGTCAGGTCAGCTAACACCGGGGAGCTGTTTTTT. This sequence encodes CASSLVRSANTGELFF.